The clone carrying this T cell receptor (beta chain) came up many times. The ends were cut back, 3 bases at V and 2 bases at J, with 10 bases in the middle. Germline CDR1 and CDR2: SGHDT and YYEEEE. This CDR3 comprises 14 residues. These data belong to a study of neurological immune-mediated disorders. Via MiXCR, TCRdb re-called the 5' RACE reads, giving one row per CDR3 protein. This table has 20,000 to 25,000 distinct CDR3 sequences, around 6% appearing once. The source of this sequence is a man younger than 30 in good health. The V gene is TRBV5-6, the J gene TRBJ2-3, with D possibly called TRBD1 or TRBD2 (5 bases each). Source material: CD8+ T cells from blood. The CDR3 reads CASSWGTITDTQYF. CDR3 bases: TGTGCCAGCAGCTGGGGGACGATCACAGATACGCAGTATTTT.